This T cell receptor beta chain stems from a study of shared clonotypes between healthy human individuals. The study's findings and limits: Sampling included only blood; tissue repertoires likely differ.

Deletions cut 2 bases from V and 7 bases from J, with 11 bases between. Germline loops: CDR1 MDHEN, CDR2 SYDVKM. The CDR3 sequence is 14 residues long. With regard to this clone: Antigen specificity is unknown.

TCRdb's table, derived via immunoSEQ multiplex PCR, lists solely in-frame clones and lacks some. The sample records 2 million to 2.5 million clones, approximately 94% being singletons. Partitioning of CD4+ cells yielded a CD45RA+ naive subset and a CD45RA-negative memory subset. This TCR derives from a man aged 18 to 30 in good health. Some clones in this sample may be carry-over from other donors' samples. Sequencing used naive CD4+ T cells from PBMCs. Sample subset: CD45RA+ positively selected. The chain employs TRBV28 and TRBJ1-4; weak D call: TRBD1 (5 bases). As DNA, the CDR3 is TGTGCCAGCAGTTTAAATCTCCAGGGTGAAAAACTGTTTTTT. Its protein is CASSLNLQGEKLFF.